The present T cell receptor beta chain was sequenced within a study of human T cells and chemical hapten exposure. TCRdb redid the calling of the RACE reads with MiXCR, one entry per CDR3 protein. The profile shows some 88,000 distinct CDR3 sequences, roughly 9.6% of them singletons. Germline values: CDR1 SEHNR, CDR2 FQNEAQ (reference sequence). The CDR3 has 17 amino acids. J gave up 3 bases and V 5 bases, and 12 bases lay outside the gene matches. Stated time point: patch test 2, 6 weeks after DPC sensitization. The sample's treatment: therapeutic diphenylcyclopropenone sensitization with weekly scalp DPC.

Material: whole blood, obtained in connection with sensitization to the hapten diphenylcyclopropenone (DPC). The clonotype originates from a man aged 35-49 years with alopecia areata. Some clones in this sample may be carry-over from other donors' samples. The V call is TRBV7-9, the J call TRBJ2-3; TRBD2 matches at 9 bases. The CDR3 here is CASSPYSSGKGTDTQYF. The CDR3 region has the DNA TGTGCCAGCAGCCCGTACTCTAGCGGGAAGGGTACAGATACGCAGTATTTT.